This TCR beta chain was identified in a study of blood T cell repertoires in COVID-19. V gave up 6 bases and J gave up 2 bases; unmatched junction bases: 7. The germline V gene has CDR1 SQVTM and CDR2 ANQGSEA. CDR3 size: 13 residues. TCRdb keeps only in-frame clones here, not all; method: immunoSEQ multiplex PCR. The sample has hundreds of thousands of clones, around 89% seen once. The V gene is TRBV29-1, the J gene TRBJ2-7; 7 bases are shared with TRBD1. The TCR originated in a woman between 18 and 29 years old who had recovered from COVID-19. Sequenced material: PBMCs or T cells enriched from blood (not recorded which). CDR3 bases: TGCAGCGTGCAGGGGGATATCGCCTACGAGCAGTACTTC. This sequence encodes CSVQGDIAYEQYF.